What follows describes a single T cell receptor beta chain. Its target is not known. The J segment lost 7 bases and the V segment lost 3 bases, leaving 10 bases of the junction unmatched. CDR1 is KGHSH, CDR2 LQKENI, per germline. This CDR3 contains 16 residues. The data stem from a study of OX40 agonist ivuxolimab in advanced cancers. The wider study: As their treatment, patients were administered ivuxolimab, an agonistic anti-OX40 (CD134) antibody. Findings and limits, study-wide: Circulating CD4+ and CD8+ T cells showed clonal expansion by week 6 at 0.1 to 3.0 mg/kg.

Baseline, cycle 4 day 1, and cycle 7 day 1 were the blood sampling points. Sequencing was performed with immunoSEQ multiplex PCR; in TCRdb, only in-frame clones are kept and a portion is missing. In the table there are under 30,000 clones, approximately 80% of which are singletons. This chain joins TRBV18 and TRBJ2-1; 9 positions agree with TRBD1. This TCR came from an adult with an advanced solid tumor such as melanoma, head and neck, liver or kidney cancer. Here the sequenced sample was CD4+ or CD8+ T cells sorted from blood, taken in a trial of the OX40 agonist ivuxolimab. The CDR3 is CASSPRQGQGSNEQFF. DNA for the CDR3: TGTGCCAGCTCACCTCGTCAGGGACAGGGATCGAATGAGCAGTTCTTC. The full variable domain, completed using reference TRBV18 and TRBJ2-1, is NAGVMQNPRHLVRRRGQEARLRCSPMKGHSHVYWYRQLPEEGLKFMVYLQKENIIDESGMPKERFSAEFPKEGPSILRIQQVVRGDSAAYFCASSPRQGQGSNEQFFGPGTRLTVL.